These T cell receptor beta chains were read from a single sample in a study of post-analysis software for immune sequencing data. TCRdb reprocessed the PCR reads via MiXCR and lists one record per CDR3 protein. The sample holds roughly 870,000 distinct CDR3 sequences, about 53% seen once. Input material: blood. The receptor source for this set is a girl between 5 and 17 years old with multiple sclerosis. Each CDR3 is given with its conserved first and last residue. D genes are given only for firm matches. Clone size appears in some rows only: once, few, many, or a class for an expanded clone.

d_gene: NA
abundance: NA
v_gene: TRBV28
len: 17
j_gene: TRBJ2-6
CDR3nt: TGTGCCAGCAGTAGGAGGAGACAGCTGTCTGGGGCCAACGTCCGGACTTTC
CDR3aa: CASSRRRQLSGANVRTF

d_gene: TRBD2
abundance: once
v_gene: TRBV9
len: 18
j_gene: TRBJ2-1
CDR3nt: TGTGCCAGCAGCCTTGGACTAGCGGGAGGGCCAGGGTACAATGAGCAGTTCTTC
CDR3aa: CASSLGLAGGPGYNEQFF

d_gene: NA
abundance: few
v_gene: TRBV5-1
len: 12
j_gene: TRBJ2-3
CDR3nt: TGCGCCAGCGAGGGGCACACAGATACGCAGTATTTT
CDR3aa: CASEGHTDTQYF

d_gene: NA
abundance: few
v_gene: TRBV20-1
len: 14
j_gene: TRBJ2-4
CDR3nt: TGCAGTGCCCAGACCCACGGATCTGCTAACATTCAGTACTTC
CDR3aa: CSAQTHGSANIQYF

d_gene: NA
abundance: NA
v_gene: TRBV5-1
len: 16
j_gene: TRBJ2-7
CDR3nt: TGCGCCAGCAGCTCGAGCGGAGCCGCATTTACCTACGAGCAGTACTTC
CDR3aa: CASSSSGAAFTYEQYF

d_gene: NA
abundance: NA
v_gene: TRBV6-5
len: 16
j_gene: TRBJ2-7
CDR3nt: TGTGCCAGCAGTTACTCGGGCAGGGTGGGCTCCTACGAGCAGTACTTC
CDR3aa: CASSYSGRVGSYEQYF

d_gene: NA
abundance: NA
v_gene: TRBV10-3
len: 16
j_gene: TRBJ2-5
CDR3nt: TGTGCCATCAGTGAGTCTGGCCAGATTGTTCGAGAGACCCAGTACTTC
CDR3aa: CAISESGQIVRETQYF

d_gene: NA
abundance: NA
v_gene: TRBV27
len: 16
j_gene: TRBJ2-1
CDR3nt: TGTGCCAGCAGTTTAGCGGCGAGCGGCCGCTACAATGAGCAGTTCTTC
CDR3aa: CASSLAASGRYNEQFF

d_gene: NA
abundance: NA
v_gene: TRBV14
len: 17
j_gene: TRBJ2-7
CDR3nt: TGTGCCAGCAGCCAGACCCTTCGACTAGGAAGTCTTCGCGAGCAGTACTTC
CDR3aa: CASSQTLRLGSLREQYF

d_gene: TRBD2
abundance: NA
v_gene: TRBV5-1
len: 15
j_gene: TRBJ2-7
CDR3nt: TGCGCCAGCAGCGCCGGGGGGTCCCCTGTCGACGAGCAGTACTTC
CDR3aa: CASSAGGSPVDEQYF

d_gene: NA
abundance: few
v_gene: TRBV28
len: 14
j_gene: TRBJ2-5
CDR3nt: TGTGCCAGCAGCCCTCGAGCGATCCAAGAGACCCAGTACTTC
CDR3aa: CASSPRAIQETQYF

d_gene: TRBD2
abundance: NA
v_gene: TRBV5-5
len: 16
j_gene: TRBJ2-1
CDR3nt: TGTGCCAGCAGCTTCCCCGGCGGGAGCTCCTACAATGAGCAGTTCTTC
CDR3aa: CASSFPGGSSYNEQFF

d_gene: NA
abundance: NA
v_gene: TRBV3-1
len: 13
j_gene: TRBJ2-1
CDR3nt: TGTGCCAGCAGCCAAGGGCCCATAAATGAGCAGTTCTTC
CDR3aa: CASSQGPINEQFF

d_gene: NA
abundance: NA
v_gene: TRBV7-7
len: 14
j_gene: TRBJ2-7
CDR3nt: TGTGCTAGCAGCTTACGCGGGACGACCTACGAGCAGTACTTC
CDR3aa: CASSLRGTTYEQYF

d_gene: TRBD1
abundance: NA
v_gene: TRBV29-1
len: 13
j_gene: TRBJ1-1
CDR3nt: TGCAGCGTGGGGACAGCCGGGGGCACTGAAGCTTTCTTT
CDR3aa: CSVGTAGGTEAFF

d_gene: TRBD1
abundance: NA
v_gene: TRBV5-6
len: 17
j_gene: TRBJ2-7
CDR3nt: TGTGCCAGCAGCTTGGACATGACAGGGAGCCCGCCTTACGAGCAGTACTTC
CDR3aa: CASSLDMTGSPPYEQYF

d_gene: NA
abundance: NA
v_gene: TRBV7-2
len: 15
j_gene: TRBJ2-3
CDR3nt: TGTGCCAGCAGCTTAGGGGCTAGAGGCACAGATACGCAGTATTTT
CDR3aa: CASSLGARGTDTQYF

d_gene: TRBD2
abundance: NA
v_gene: TRBV11-2
len: 17
j_gene: TRBJ2-5
CDR3nt: TGTGCCAGCAGCTTAACTGGGACTAGCGGGAGAAGGGAGACCCAGTACTTC
CDR3aa: CASSLTGTSGRRETQYF